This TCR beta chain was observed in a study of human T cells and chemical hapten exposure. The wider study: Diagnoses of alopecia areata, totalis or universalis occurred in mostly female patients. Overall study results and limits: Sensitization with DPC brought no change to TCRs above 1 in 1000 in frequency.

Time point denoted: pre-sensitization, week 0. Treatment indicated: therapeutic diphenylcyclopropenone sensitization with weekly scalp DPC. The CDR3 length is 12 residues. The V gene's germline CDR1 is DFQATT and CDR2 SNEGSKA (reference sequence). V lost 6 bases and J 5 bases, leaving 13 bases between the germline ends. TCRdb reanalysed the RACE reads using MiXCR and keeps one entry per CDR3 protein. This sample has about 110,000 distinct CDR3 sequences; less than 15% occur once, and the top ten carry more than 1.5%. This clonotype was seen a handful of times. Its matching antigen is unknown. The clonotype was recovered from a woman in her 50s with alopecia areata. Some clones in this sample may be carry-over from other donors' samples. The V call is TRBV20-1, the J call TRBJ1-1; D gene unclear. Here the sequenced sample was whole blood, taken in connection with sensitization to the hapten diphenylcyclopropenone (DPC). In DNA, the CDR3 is TGCAGTGCCCAACCTCGGGGTACTGAAGCTTTCTTT. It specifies CSAQPRGTEAFF.